This TCR beta chain was identified during a study of cytomegalovirus exposure and HLA in healthy donors. Findings of the study overall: The study listed approximately 170 cytomegalovirus-associated TCR beta chains. TCR beta V- and J-gene trimming, according to a later analysis, was linked to a missense DCLRE1C variant.

The PCR contained 60 Vbeta and 13 Jbeta primers. In the authors' methods: In a later analysis, roughly 11 million of tens of millions of unique beta chains occurred in at least two donors. Sequenced by immunoSEQ multiplex PCR; TCRdb stores in-frame clones only, minus some. V, J and clone size reflect that table, while D and trimming were determined from the DNA. The sample lists some 180,000 clones, approximately 84% seen once, with roughly 2.7% in the top ten. Germline CDR1 is LNHDA and CDR2 is SQIVND (reference sequence). V shed 5 bases, J shed 2 bases, and the junction held 10 bases outside the gene matches. CDR3 size: 16 residues. On this clone: Antigen specificity is unknown.

Sequenced material: PBMCs. The chain recombines TRBV19 with TRBJ1-2, with 8 bases fitting TRBD1. This clonotype was obtained from a female donor in good health and CMV-seronegative. In DNA form, the CDR3 reads TGTGCCAGTAGTGGAAACCGCAGGGGGCCAAACTATGGCTACACCTTC. Protein product: CASSGNRRGPNYGYTF. Together with reference TRBV19 and TRBJ1-2, the CDR3 gives the full variable domain: DGGITQSPKYLFRKEGQNVTLSCEQNLNHDAMYWYRQDPGQGLRLIYYSQIVNDFQKGDIAEGYSVSREKKESFPLTVTSAQKNPTAFYLCASSGNRRGPNYGYTFGSGTRLTVV.